This T cell receptor beta chain was retrieved from a study of response to subunit inactivated influenza vaccine. General study findings and limits: New T cells are recruited in small numbers by each seasonal influenza vaccination, according to the authors' suggestion.

The ends lost 4 bases at V and 0 bases at J; junction bases unmatched: 4. CDR1 is MNHNS and CDR2 is SASEGT in the germline V gene. CDR3 length: 15 amino acids. In TCRdb, the RT-PCR reads were re-called with MiXCR into one record per CDR3 protein. The sample includes about 800,000 distinct CDR3 sequences, 21% of them seen just once. This clonotype was picked up a small number of times. Its cognate antigen is unknown. The J gene is TRBJ2-3, the V gene TRBV6-1; TRBD1 matches at 7 bases. Sequences were derived from PBMCs from blood, sampled more than 4 days after vaccination. The TCR sequence derives from a man aged 50-60 years who received an inactivated influenza vaccine. CDR3 nucleotides: TGTGCCAGCAGTGCGGGACAGCCTAGCACAGATACGCAGTATTTT. It translates to CASSAGQPSTDTQYF.